Each of the 29 T cell receptor beta chains below was sequenced from the same sample in a study of T cells in tuberculosis. Using immunoSEQ multiplex PCR, the repertoire was profiled, and TCRdb retains in-frame clones only, with some absent. The repertoire holds approximately 57,000 clones, with 88% as singletons. Sorting used thawed, overnight-rested PBMC stained with anti-CD3, a viability dye and GMM-loaded CD1B tetramer. The lipid loaded on the CD1B tetramers was C32 glucose monomycolate from Rhodococcus equi. The sample taken for sequencing was CD1b-GMM tetramer-negative cells sorted from PBMCs. All receptors come from an adult woman with latent tuberculosis.

The rearrangement uses TRBV7-9 and TRBJ2-7; TRBD1 matches at 8 bases. The germline V gene has CDR1 SEHNR and CDR2 FQNEAQ (reference sequence). The CDR3 contains 14 residues. After removal of 3 bases from V and 4 bases from J, the junction contained 5 bases not matched to a gene. CDR3 in DNA: TGTGCCAGCAGCTTGACAGGGGATGAGTACGAGCAGTACTTC. Translating gives CASSLTGDEYEQYF.

The J gene is TRBJ1-3, the V gene TRBV30, with unresolved D. The ends were cut back, 2 bases at V and 0 bases at J, with 14 bases in the middle. The V gene's germline CDR1 is GTSNPN and CDR2 SVGIG (reference sequence). The length of the CDR3 is 16 residues. In DNA, the CDR3 is TGTGCCTGGAGTTTCACAGCCCAATTCTCTGGAAACACCATATATTTT. Translating it yields CAWSFTAQFSGNTIYF. The full variable domain, rest sourced from reference TRBV30 and TRBJ1-3, is SQTIHQWPATLVQPVGSPLSLECTVEGTSNPNLYWYRQAAGRGLQLLFYSVGIGQISSEVPQNLSASRPQDRQFILSSKKLLLSDSGFYLCAWSFTAQFSGNTIYFGEGSWLTVV.

The gene calls are TRBV4-3 and TRBJ2-5; D ambiguous. The J call may be in error: the DNA end matches TRBJ2-7 better. The CDR3 length is 14 residues. Germline CDR1 and CDR2: LGHNA and YSLEER. CDR3 DNA sequence: TGCGCCAGCAGCCAAGGCCACAGAGCCTACGAGCAGTACTTC. Translated: CASSQGHRAYEQYF.

This chain joins TRBV14 and TRBJ2-3; 7 bases align to TRBD1. The CDR3 is 15 amino acids. The junction had 7 bases not matched to a gene; V was cut back by 4 bases and J by 3 bases. CDR1 is SGHDN, CDR2 FVKESK, per germline. The CDR3 protein is CASSRSHRGTDTQYF. CDR3 coding DNA: TGTGCCAGCAGCCGATCGCACAGGGGAACAGATACGCAGTATTTT.

The chain is built from TRBV7-3 and TRBJ1-1; D may be TRBD1 (6 bases). The ends were cut back, 0 bases at V and 8 bases at J, with 10 bases in the middle. CDR3 length: 13 residues. The germline V gene has CDR1 SGHTA and CDR2 FQGTGA. The CDR3, as DNA: TGTGCCAGCAGCTTAACGGGGGGGGCCGAAGCTTTCTTT. The encoded protein is CASSLTGGAEAFF. Looking up the rest from reference TRBV7-3 and TRBJ1-1 gives the full variable domain: GAGVSQTPSNKVTEKGKYVELRCDPISGHTALYWYRQSLGQGPEFLIYFQGTGAADDSGLPNDRFFAVRPEGSVSTLKIQRTERGDSAVYLCASSLTGGAEAFFGQGTRLTVV.

The chain joins TRBV2 to TRBJ2-7; 10 bases are a match to TRBD2. J gave up 5 bases and V 3 bases, and 4 bases lay outside the gene matches. This CDR3 region has 14 residues. CDR1 is SNHLY and CDR2 is FYNNEI in the germline V gene. The CDR3 protein is CASSEGLAGDEQYF. The CDR3 DNA sequence: TGTGCCAGCAGTGAGGGGCTAGCGGGAGACGAGCAGTACTTC.

The rearrangement joins TRBV15 to TRBJ2-6; 8 bases are shared with TRBD1. The CDR3 runs to 17 residues. V was clipped by 3 bases and J by 1 base; unmatched bases: 5. The germline CDR1 and CDR2 sequences are LNHNV and YYDKDF (reference sequence). The DNA of the CDR3 is TGTGCCACCAGCAGTGGACAGGGTCATTCTGGGGCCAACGTCCTGACTTTC. This codes for CATSSGQGHSGANVLTF. Full variable domain (remainder filled in from reference TRBV15 and TRBJ2-6): DAMVIQNPRYQVTQFGKPVTLSCSQTLNHNVMYWYQQKSSQAPKLLFHYYDKDFNNEADTPDNFQSRRPNTSFCFLDIRSPGLGDTAMYLCATSSGQGHSGANVLTFGAGSRLTVL.

This rearrangement joins TRBV7-9 to TRBJ2-2; D is unresolved. The CDR3 is 15 amino acids. Germline V lookup: CDR1 SEHNR, CDR2 FQNEAQ (reference sequence). Trimming stripped 2 bases from V and 3 bases from J, with 10 bases between. The chain's CDR3 is CASSLSIADTGELFF. The CDR3 DNA is TGTGCCAGCAGCTTATCTATTGCCGACACCGGGGAGCTGTTTTTT.

The chain links TRBV5-1 to TRBJ2-7; maybe TRBD2 (5 bases). Deletions cut 0 bases from V and 2 bases from J, with 9 bases between. CDR3 length equals 14 residues. The germline V gene has CDR1 SGHRS and CDR2 YFSETQ. The CDR3 is CASSLEFGAYEQYF. CDR3 DNA: TGCGCCAGCAGCTTGGAGTTCGGGGCCTACGAGCAGTACTTC. Filled out from reference TRBV5-1 and TRBJ2-7, the complete variable domain reads KAGVTQTPRYLIKTRGQQVTLSCSPISGHRSVSWYQQTPGQGLQFLFEYFSETQRNKGNFPGRFSGRQFSNSRSEMNVSTLELGDSALYLCASSLEFGAYEQYFGPGTRLTVT.

The chain carries TRBV29-1 and TRBJ2-1; 7 bases line up with TRBD2. The CDR3 runs 13 residues. J lost 14 bases, V lost 0 bases, and 10 bases had no gene match. The germline V gene has CDR1 SQVTM and CDR2 ANQGSEA. The DNA of the CDR3 is TGCAGCGTTGAAGATGGGGGACTAATCCCCAAGTTCTTC. Translating it yields CSVEDGGLIPKFF.

CDR3 DNA sequence: TGTGCCAGCAGTGTACACGCTCAACGCACAGATACGCAGTATTTT. Protein: CASSVHAQRTDTQYF. The V call is TRBV2, the J call TRBJ2-3; D ambiguous. The CDR3 is 15 amino acids. Germline V gives CDR1 SNHLY, CDR2 FYNNEI. Trimming cost V 4 bases and J 1 base, with 12 bases left between them. The full variable domain, in which reference TRBV2 and TRBJ2-3 provide the parts outside the CDR3, is EPEVTQTPSHQVTQMGQEVILRCVPISNHLYFYWYRQILGQKVEFLVSFYNNEISEKSEIFDDQFSVERPDGSNFTLKIRSTKLEDSAMYFCASSVHAQRTDTQYFGPGTRLTVL.

The chain is built from TRBV28 and TRBJ2-7; D perhaps matches TRBD2 (6 bases). The CDR3 is 15 residues long. The ends were cut back, 1 base at V and 6 bases at J, with 16 bases in the middle. Germline CDR1 reads MDHEN; CDR2 reads SYDVKM. CDR3 sequence (DNA): TGTGCCAGCAGTTTATCTCAGGAGGGCCTGGGCGAGCAGTACTTC. The encoded protein is CASSLSQEGLGEQYF.

V is TRBV27 and J is TRBJ1-1; weak D call: TRBD1 (5 bases). The CDR3 covers 14 residues. Germline-derived CDR1 and CDR2 are MNHEY and SMNVEV (reference sequence). V was cut by 3 bases and J by 6 bases, with 14 bases left in between. The CDR3 nucleotides are TGTGCCAGCAGTTTTGGGGGGGTGGTTGCTGAAGCTTTCTTT. It encodes CASSFGGVVAEAFF.

V usage is TRBV9 and J usage is TRBJ2-5; the D gene is possibly TRBD1 (5 bases). Deletions cut 4 bases from V and 2 bases from J, with 18 bases between. CDR3 length: 16 amino acids. The germline V gene has CDR1 SGDLS and CDR2 YYNGEE. CDR3 region: CASSRSLGRGQETQYF. CDR3 bases: TGTGCCAGCAGCCGTAGTTTGGGGCGAGGACAAGAGACCCAGTACTTC.

The chain carries TRBV9 and TRBJ2-3, with D hard to call. The CDR3 length is 14 residues. The V end was cut by 4 bases, the J end by 5 bases, with 14 bases between. Per the germline V gene, CDR1 is SGDLS and CDR2 is YYNGEE. CDR3 coding DNA: TGTGCCAGCAGCCCACGAACTTCGGGAGATACGCAGTATTTT. It translates to CASSPRTSGDTQYF.

Written as DNA, the CDR3 is TGTGCCAGCAGCTATAGCCCGGGCTCTGGAAACACCATATATTTT. Its translation is CASSYSPGSGNTIYF. The gene calls are TRBV11-2 and TRBJ1-3; no firm D call. This CDR3 has 15 amino acids. V was trimmed by 4 bases and J by 0 bases, leaving 10 bases between them. CDR1 is SGHAT, CDR2 FQNNGV, per germline.

V is TRBV6-5 and J is TRBJ2-3, with TRBD2 identical over 9 bases. The CDR3 contains 16 residues. Per the germline V gene, CDR1 is MNHEY and CDR2 is SVGAGI. After removal of 0 bases from V and 2 bases from J, the junction contained 3 bases not matched to a gene. This CDR3 is CASSYSAGGNTDTQYF. The CDR3 DNA sequence: TGTGCCAGCAGTTACTCGGCGGGAGGGAACACAGATACGCAGTATTTT.

This clone was counted only a few times. The chain is built from TRBV11-2 and TRBJ2-1; D gene unclear. CDR3 size: 13 residues. The V end lost 1 base, the J end lost 4 bases, and 5 bases lay between the germline ends. The germline V gene encodes CDR1 SGHAT and CDR2 FQNNGV. CDR3 in DNA: TGTGCCAGCAGCTTAGTAGCATACAATGAGCAGTTCTTC. Translated, it gives CASSLVAYNEQFF.

In its sample, this clone was seen a few times. Other DNA sequences within the sample encode an identical CDR3. V usage is TRBV5-1 and J usage is TRBJ1-2; D is possibly TRBD1 (5 bases). The germline V gene encodes CDR1 SGHRS and CDR2 YFSETQ. The CDR3 totals 14 residues. The V end was cut by 1 base, the J end by 2 bases, with 9 bases between. CDR3 nucleotides: TGCGCCAGCAGCTTGTCCCCAGGGAACTATGGCTACACCTTC. Protein sequence: CASSLSPGNYGYTF.

The chain carries TRBV7-7 and TRBJ1-4; D remains unclear. Germline V CDR1 and CDR2: SSHAT, FNYEAQ (reference sequence). The CDR3 has 16 amino acids. CDR3 DNA: TGTGCTATCCCAACGAGCGGTAAGGAGGCCGTGAGGAAACTGTTTTTT. Amino acid sequence: CAIPTSGKEAVRKLFF.

The chain employs TRBV25-1 and TRBJ1-5; D unclear. CDR1 and CDR2 from the germline V gene are MGHDK and SYGVNS. The ends were cut back, 7 bases at V and 0 bases at J, with 10 bases in the middle. The CDR3 length is 14 residues. The CDR3 here is CASMHSHSNQPQHF. As DNA, the CDR3 is TGTGCCAGCATGCATAGTCATAGCAATCAGCCCCAGCATTTT. Using reference TRBV25-1 and TRBJ1-5 for the parts outside the CDR3, the full variable domain is EADIYQTPRYLVIGTGKKITLECSQTMGHDKMYWYQQDPGMELHLIHYSYGVNSTEKGDLSSESTVSRIRTEHFPLTLESARPSHTSQYLCASMHSHSNQPQHFGDGTRLSIL.

The chain employs TRBV5-4 and TRBJ1-1, with TRBD1 matching 7 bases. In germline, CDR1 is SGHNT, CDR2 YYREEE (reference sequence). J was trimmed by 0 bases and V by 1 base; bases with no gene match: 3. The CDR3 totals 15 residues. CDR3 protein: CASSLRDRVNTEAFF. The CDR3 DNA sequence: TGTGCCAGCAGCTTGCGGGACAGAGTGAACACTGAAGCTTTCTTT.

The V gene is TRBV30, the J gene TRBJ2-5; perhaps TRBD2 as D (6 bases). V gave up 1 base and J gave up 5 bases, with 14 bases separating them. Germline CDR1 GTSNPN, CDR2 SVGIG (reference sequence). The CDR3 contains 14 residues. The CDR3 region has the DNA TGTGCCTGGAGTGAGGGACTCCGGATGGAGACCCAGTACTTC. This gives the protein CAWSEGLRMETQYF.

This clone was found a few times. This chain uses TRBV6-1 with TRBJ1-3, with D perhaps matching TRBD1 (5 bases). Germline CDR1 reads MNHNS; CDR2 reads SASEGT. Between the trimmed V and J ends, which lost 3 bases and 4 bases, there was a span of 13 bases. The CDR3 is made up of 15 amino acids. The CDR3 region is CASSDRDFVGNTIYF. Here the CDR3 DNA reads TGTGCCAGCAGTGACAGGGATTTTGTGGGAAACACCATATATTTT.

This clone occurred once. The genes are TRBV4-3 and TRBJ1-3; D is unclear. This CDR3 is 15 amino acids long. Trimming left V 4 bases short and J 0 bases short, with 10 bases between. Germline V gene sequence: CDR1 LGHNA, CDR2 YSLEER. The CDR3 DNA sequence: TGCGCCAGCAGCCCAGGCCTGATCTCTGGAAACACCATATATTTT. Its translation: CASSPGLISGNTIYF.

This chain uses TRBV18 with TRBJ2-3; TRBD1 matches 8 bases. The CDR3 is made up of 18 amino acids. Germline trimming cut 3 bases from V and 1 base from J; bases unmatched to any gene: 12. In germline, CDR1 is KGHSH, CDR2 LQKENI. CDR3 nucleotide sequence: TGTGCCAGCTCACCTGGACAGGGTTTTGTGGTACGCACAGATACGCAGTATTTT. It specifies CASSPGQGFVVRTDTQYF.

This rearrangement joins TRBV7-2 to TRBJ1-2, with 9 bases matching TRBD1. This CDR3 comprises 14 residues. Germline CDR1 and CDR2: SGHTA and FQGNSA. The ends lost 5 bases at V and 4 bases at J; junction bases unmatched: 5. The chain's CDR3 is CASSMGQGGYGYTF. The CDR3 DNA reads as TGTGCCAGCAGCATGGGACAGGGTGGCTATGGCTACACCTTC.

This clone showed up just once. V gene TRBV7-9 combines with J gene TRBJ1-3, with D hard to call. The V gene's germline CDR1 is SEHNR and CDR2 FQNEAQ (reference sequence). The length of the CDR3 is 16 residues. V lost 4 bases to trimming and J lost 4 bases, with 17 bases between them. The CDR3 spells CASSSLGGRYGNTIYF. The CDR3 DNA reads as TGTGCCAGCAGCTCACTAGGAGGTCGGTACGGAAACACCATATATTTT.

The chain recombines TRBV27 with TRBJ2-1; no reliable D call. V dropped 3 bases and J dropped 7 bases, with 13 bases sitting between them. Germline loops: CDR1 MNHEY, CDR2 SMNVEV (reference sequence). CDR3 length: 14 residues. The CDR3 coding sequence is TGTGCCAGCAGTTTGACTTCTCCATGGAATGAGCAGTTCTTC. Residues: CASSLTSPWNEQFF.